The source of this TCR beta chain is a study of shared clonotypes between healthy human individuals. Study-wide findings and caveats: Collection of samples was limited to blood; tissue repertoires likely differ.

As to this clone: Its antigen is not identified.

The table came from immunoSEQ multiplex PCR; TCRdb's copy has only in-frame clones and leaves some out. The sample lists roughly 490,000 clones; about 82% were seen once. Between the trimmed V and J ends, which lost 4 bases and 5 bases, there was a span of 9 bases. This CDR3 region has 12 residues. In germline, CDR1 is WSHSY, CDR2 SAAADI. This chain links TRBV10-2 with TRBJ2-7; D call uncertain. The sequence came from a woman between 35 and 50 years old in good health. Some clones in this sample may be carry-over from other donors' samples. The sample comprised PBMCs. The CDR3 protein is CASSGRHHEQYF. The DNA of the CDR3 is TGCGCCAGCAGTGGTCGCCACCACGAGCAGTACTTC.